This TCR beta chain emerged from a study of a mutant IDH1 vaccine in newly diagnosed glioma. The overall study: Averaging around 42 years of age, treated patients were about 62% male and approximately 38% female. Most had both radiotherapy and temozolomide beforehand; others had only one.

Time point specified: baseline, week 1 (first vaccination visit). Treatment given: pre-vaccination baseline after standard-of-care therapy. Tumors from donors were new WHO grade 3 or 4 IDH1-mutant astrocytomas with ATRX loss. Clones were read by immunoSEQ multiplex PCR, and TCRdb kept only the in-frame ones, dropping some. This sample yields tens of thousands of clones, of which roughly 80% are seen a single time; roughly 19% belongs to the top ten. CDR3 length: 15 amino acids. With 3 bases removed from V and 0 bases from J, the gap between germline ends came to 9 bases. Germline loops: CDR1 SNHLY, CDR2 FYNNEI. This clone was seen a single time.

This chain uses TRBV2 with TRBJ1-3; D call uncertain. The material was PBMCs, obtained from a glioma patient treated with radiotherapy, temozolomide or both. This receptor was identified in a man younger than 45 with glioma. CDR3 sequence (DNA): TGTGCCAGCAGTGATCAGATGACCTCTGGAAACACCATATATTTT. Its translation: CASSDQMTSGNTIYF. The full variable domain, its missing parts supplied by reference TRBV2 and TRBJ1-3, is EPEVTQTPSHQVTQMGQEVILRCVPISNHLYFYWYRQILGQKVEFLVSFYNNEISEKSEIFDDQFSVERPDGSNFTLKIRSTKLEDSAMYFCASSDQMTSGNTIYFGEGSWLTVV.